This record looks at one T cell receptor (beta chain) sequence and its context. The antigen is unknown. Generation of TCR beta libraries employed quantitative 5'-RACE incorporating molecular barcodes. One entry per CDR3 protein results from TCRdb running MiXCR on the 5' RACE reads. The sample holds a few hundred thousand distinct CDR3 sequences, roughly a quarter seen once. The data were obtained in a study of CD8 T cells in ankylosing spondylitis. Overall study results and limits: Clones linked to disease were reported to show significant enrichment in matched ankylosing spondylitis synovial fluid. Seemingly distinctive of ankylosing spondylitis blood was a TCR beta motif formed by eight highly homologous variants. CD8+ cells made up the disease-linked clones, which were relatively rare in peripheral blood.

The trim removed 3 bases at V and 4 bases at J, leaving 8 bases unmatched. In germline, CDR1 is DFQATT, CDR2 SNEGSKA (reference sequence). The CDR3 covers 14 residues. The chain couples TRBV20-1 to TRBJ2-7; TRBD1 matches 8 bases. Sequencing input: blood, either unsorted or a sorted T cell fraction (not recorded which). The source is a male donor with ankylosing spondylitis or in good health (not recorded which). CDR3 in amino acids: CSARPGGEDYEQYF. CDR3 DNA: TGCAGTGCTAGGCCAGGGGGCGAGGATTACGAGCAGTACTTC.